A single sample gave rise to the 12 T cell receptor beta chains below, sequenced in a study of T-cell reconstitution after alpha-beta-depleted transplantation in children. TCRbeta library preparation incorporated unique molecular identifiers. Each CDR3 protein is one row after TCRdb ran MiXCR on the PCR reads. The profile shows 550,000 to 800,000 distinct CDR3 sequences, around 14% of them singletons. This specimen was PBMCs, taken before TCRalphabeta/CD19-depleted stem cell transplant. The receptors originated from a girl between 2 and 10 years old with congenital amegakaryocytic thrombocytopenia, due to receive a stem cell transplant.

The CDR3 loop reads CSATWQEKLFF. CDR3 coding DNA: TGCAGTGCTACGTGGCAAGAAAAACTGTTTTTT. The chain links TRBV20-1 to TRBJ1-4; D gene ambiguous. This CDR3 contains 11 residues. Trimming took off 4 bases at V and 8 bases at J, with 8 bases between the two ends. CDR1 DFQATT and CDR2 SNEGSKA come from the germline V gene (reference sequence).

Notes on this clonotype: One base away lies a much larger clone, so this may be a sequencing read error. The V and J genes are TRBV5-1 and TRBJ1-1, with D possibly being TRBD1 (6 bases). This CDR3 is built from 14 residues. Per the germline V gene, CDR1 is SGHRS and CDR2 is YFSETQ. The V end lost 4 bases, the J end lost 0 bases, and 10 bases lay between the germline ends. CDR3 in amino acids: CASSPGALNTEAFF. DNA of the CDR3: TGCGCCAGCAGCCCAGGGGCGTTGAACACTGAAGCTTTCTTT. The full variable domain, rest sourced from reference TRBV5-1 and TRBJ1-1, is KAGVTQTPRYLIKTRGQQVTLSCSPISGHRSVSWYQQTPGQGLQFLFEYFSETQRNKGNFPGRFSGRQFSNSRSEMNVSTLELGDSALYLCASSPGALNTEAFFGQGTRLTVV.

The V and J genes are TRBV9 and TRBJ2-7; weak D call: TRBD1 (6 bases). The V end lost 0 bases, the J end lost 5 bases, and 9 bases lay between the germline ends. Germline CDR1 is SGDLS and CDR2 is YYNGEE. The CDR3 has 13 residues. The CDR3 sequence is CASSVVGGNEQYF. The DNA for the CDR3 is TGTGCCAGCAGCGTAGTTGGGGGCAACGAGCAGTACTTC.

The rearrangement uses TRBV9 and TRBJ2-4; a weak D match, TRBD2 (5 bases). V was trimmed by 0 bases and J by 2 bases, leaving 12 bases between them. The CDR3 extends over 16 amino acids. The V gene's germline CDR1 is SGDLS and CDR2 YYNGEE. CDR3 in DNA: TGTGCCAGCAGCGTAGCCCTTGGACTGCCCAAAAACATTCAGTACTTC. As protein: CASSVALGLPKNIQYF.

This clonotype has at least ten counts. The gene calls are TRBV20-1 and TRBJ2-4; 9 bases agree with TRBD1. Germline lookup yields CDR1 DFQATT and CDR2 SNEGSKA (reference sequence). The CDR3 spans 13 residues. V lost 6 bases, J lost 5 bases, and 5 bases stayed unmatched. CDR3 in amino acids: CSASGQGENIQYF. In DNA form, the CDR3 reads TGCAGTGCATCGGGACAGGGTGAAAACATTCAGTACTTC.

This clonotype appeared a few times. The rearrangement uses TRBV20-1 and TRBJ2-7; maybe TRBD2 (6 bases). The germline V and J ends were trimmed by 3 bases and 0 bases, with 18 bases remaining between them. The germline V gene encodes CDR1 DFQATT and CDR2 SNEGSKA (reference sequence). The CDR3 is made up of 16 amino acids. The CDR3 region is CSARDYFNSSSYEQYF. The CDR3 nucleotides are TGCAGTGCTAGGGACTATTTTAACTCGAGCTCCTACGAGCAGTACTTC.

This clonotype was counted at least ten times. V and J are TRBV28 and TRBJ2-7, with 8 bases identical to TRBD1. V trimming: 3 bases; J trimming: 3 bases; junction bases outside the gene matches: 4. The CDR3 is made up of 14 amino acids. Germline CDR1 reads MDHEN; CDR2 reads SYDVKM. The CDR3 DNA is TGTGCCAGCAGTTTGGTCGGGACAGGCTACGAGCAGTACTTC. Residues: CASSLVGTGYEQYF.

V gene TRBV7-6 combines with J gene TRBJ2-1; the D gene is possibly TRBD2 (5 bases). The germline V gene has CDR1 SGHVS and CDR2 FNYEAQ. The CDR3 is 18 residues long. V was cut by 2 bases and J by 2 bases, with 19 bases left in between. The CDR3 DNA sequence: TGTGCCAGCAGCTTAAGATCTTGGGCGGGCCTCACCTACAATGAGCAGTTCTTC. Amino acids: CASSLRSWAGLTYNEQFF.

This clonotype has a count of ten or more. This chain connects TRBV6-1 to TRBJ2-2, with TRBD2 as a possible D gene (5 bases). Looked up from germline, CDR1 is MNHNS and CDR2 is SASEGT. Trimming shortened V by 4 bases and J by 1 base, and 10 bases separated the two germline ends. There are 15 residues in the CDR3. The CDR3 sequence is CASSGPGENTGELFF. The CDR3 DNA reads TGTGCCAGCAGTGGCCCCGGGGAGAACACCGGGGAGCTGTTTTTT.

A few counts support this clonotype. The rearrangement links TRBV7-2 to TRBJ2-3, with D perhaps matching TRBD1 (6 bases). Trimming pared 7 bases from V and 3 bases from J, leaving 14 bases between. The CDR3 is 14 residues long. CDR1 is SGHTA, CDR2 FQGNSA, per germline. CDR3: CASNRDTSTDTQYF. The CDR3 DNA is TGTGCCAGCAACAGGGACACTTCGACAGATACGCAGTATTTT.

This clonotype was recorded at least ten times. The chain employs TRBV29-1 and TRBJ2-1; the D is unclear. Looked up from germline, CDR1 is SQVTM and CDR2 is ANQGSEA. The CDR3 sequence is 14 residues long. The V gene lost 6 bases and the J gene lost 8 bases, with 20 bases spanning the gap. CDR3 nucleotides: TGCAGCGTACTCGGCCGGAACCTCCCCGATGAGCAGTTCTTC. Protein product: CSVLGRNLPDEQFF.

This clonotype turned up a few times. As DNA, the CDR3 is TGTGCCAGCAGCCAGGGGACTAGCAATCAGCCCCAGCATTTT. Protein sequence: CASSQGTSNQPQHF. The rearrangement uses TRBV4-2 and TRBJ1-5; weak D call: TRBD1 (5 bases). The CDR3 is 14 residues long. The V gene lost 3 bases and the J gene lost 0 bases, with 6 bases spanning the gap. CDR1 is LGHNA and CDR2 is YNFKEQ in the germline V gene.